The 13 T cell receptor beta chains below were found in one sample sequenced in a study of T-cell memory formation after mild COVID-19. TCRdb independently ran MiXCR on the 5' RACE reads; one entry per CDR3 protein. Among fewer than 650,000 distinct CDR3 sequences, roughly a fifth were seen once, and the ten largest hold approximately 8.4%. Sequenced sample: PBMCs or a T cell subset sorted from them (not recorded which). The source is an adult woman who had mild COVID-19 (a few samples of this study predate the infection). Cell type and time point are not known.

This clonotype has more than one count but fewer than ten. This chain links TRBV7-9 with TRBJ1-4; possible D gene TRBD1, 6 bases. The length of the CDR3 is 15 residues. V lost 5 bases and J 7 bases, leaving 17 bases between the germline ends. From germline, CDR1 is SEHNR and CDR2 FQNEAQ (reference sequence). CDR3 in amino acids: CASSPTQGSFEKLFF. For the CDR3, the DNA is TGTGCCAGCAGCCCCACCCAGGGGTCCTTTGAAAAACTGTTTTTT.

The CDR3 region is CSVDTSGMGETQYF. CDR3 coding DNA: TGCAGCGTTGATACTAGCGGGATGGGAGAGACCCAGTACTTC. This sequence joins TRBV29-1 and TRBJ2-5; 10 bases map to TRBD2. In germline, CDR1 is SQVTM, CDR2 ANQGSEA. Trimming cost V 3 bases and J 4 bases; bases outside gene matches: 5. This CDR3 is 14 amino acids long.

This clonotype has only one observation. For the CDR3, the DNA is TGTGCCAGCAGCTTAGGGGGGCGACCGGAGCAGTTCTTC. As protein: CASSLGGRPEQFF. The rearrangement uses TRBV7-9 and TRBJ2-1, with D possibly TRBD1 on 6 matching bases. CDR1 is SEHNR, CDR2 FQNEAQ, per germline (reference sequence). With 1 base removed from V and 10 bases from J, the gap between germline ends came to 11 bases. The CDR3 runs to 13 residues.

This clonotype was seen a handful of times. The rearrangement links TRBV18 to TRBJ2-7; the match to TRBD2 covers 9 bases. V was pared by 7 bases and J by 0 bases, with 7 bases of the junction left unmatched. The CDR3 loop spans 15 amino acids. The germline CDR1 and CDR2 sequences are KGHSH and LQKENI. This CDR3 is CASLPTSGNSYEQYF. The CDR3 DNA reads as TGTGCCAGCTTACCGACTAGCGGAAACTCCTACGAGCAGTACTTC.

The rearrangement joins TRBV10-3 to TRBJ2-3, with D perhaps given as TRBD1 or TRBD2 (6 bases each). Germline V CDR1 and CDR2: ENHRY, SYGVKD. Trimming stripped 7 bases from V and 2 bases from J, with 13 bases between. This CDR3 is 14 amino acids long. Written as DNA, the CDR3 is TGTGCCATCACCGAGGGGGGACTCACAGATACGCAGTATTTT. This encodes CAITEGGLTDTQYF.

The sample holds a few counts of this clonotype. The V gene is TRBV12-3 or TRBV12-4, the J gene TRBJ1-5, with D tentatively TRBD1 (5 bases). The germline V and J ends were trimmed by 5 bases and 1 base, with 12 bases remaining between them. The CDR3 is 15 amino acids. The CDR3 nucleotides are TGTGCCAGCAGTGCCACAGGAGGAAGCAATCAGCCCCAGCATTTT. This gives the protein CASSATGGSNQPQHF.

The chain recombines TRBV4-2 with TRBJ2-1, with a possible D match to TRBD2 (6 bases). Germline V gene lookup returns CDR1 LGHNA and CDR2 YNFKEQ. Between the trimmed V and J ends, which lost 3 bases and 2 bases, there was a span of 14 bases. The length of the CDR3 is 16 residues. CDR3 sequence: CASSQNRETTYNEQFF. The CDR3 bases are TGTGCCAGCAGCCAGAACCGGGAGACCACCTACAATGAGCAGTTCTTC.

This clonotype has a handful of counts. DNA of the CDR3: TGTGCCAGCAAGGTTGGGTTTTCCTCCTACGAGCAGTACTTC. This gives the protein CASKVGFSSYEQYF. V and J are TRBV6-5 and TRBJ2-7, with no clear D. Trimming left V 7 bases short and J 0 bases short, with 13 bases between. In germline, CDR1 is MNHEY, CDR2 SVGAGI. The CDR3 runs 14 residues.

The chain couples TRBV6-6 to TRBJ2-7, with TRBD2 as a possible D gene (6 bases). The V end was cut by 7 bases, the J end by 2 bases, with 18 bases between. The CDR3 runs to 15 residues. CDR1 and CDR2 (germline): MNHNY, SVGAGI (reference sequence). CDR3 bases: TGTGCCAGCACCGAGGGGTCCGGGGGAGCCTACGAGCAGTACTTC. It specifies CASTEGSGGAYEQYF.

This clonotype was seen a handful of times. This rearrangement joins TRBV6-2 or TRBV6-3 to TRBJ2-2; D is unclear. Germline values: CDR1 MNHEY, CDR2 SVGEGT. CDR3 size: 12 residues. Trimming cost V 2 bases and J 3 bases, with 1 base left between them. The CDR3 reads CASSYHTGELFF. For the CDR3, the DNA is TGTGCCAGCAGTTACCACACCGGGGAGCTGTTTTTT.

The chain couples TRBV2 to TRBJ2-5; D perhaps matches TRBD2 (5 bases). Germline-derived CDR1 and CDR2 are SNHLY and FYNNEI. CDR3 length equals 13 residues. Trimming shortened V by 6 bases and J by 5 bases, and 13 bases separated the two germline ends. The CDR3 region is CASSRLFGETQYF. CDR3 nucleotides: TGTGCCAGCAGCCGACTATTCGGGGAGACCCAGTACTTC.

The rearrangement uses TRBV24-1 and TRBJ2-4; D remains ambiguous. The CDR3 extends over 15 amino acids. CDR1 is KGHDR, CDR2 SFDVKD, per germline. Trimming stripped 0 bases from V and 9 bases from J, with 14 bases between. The DNA for the CDR3 is TGTGCCACCAGTGATTTGTATGCGGCGAGTGTCATTCAGTACTTC. Its translation is CATSDLYAASVIQYF.

In this sample, this clonotype turned up many times. V is TRBV7-9 and J is TRBJ2-4; D perhaps matches TRBD2 (6 bases). CDR3 length: 17 amino acids. Trimming cost V 2 bases and J 0 bases, with 14 bases left between them. From germline, CDR1 is SEHNR and CDR2 FQNEAQ (reference sequence). CDR3 sequence: CASSLSGLLLAKNIQYF. The DNA of the CDR3 is TGTGCCAGCAGCTTATCGGGACTTCTTTTAGCCAAAAACATTCAGTACTTC.